The 21 T cell receptor beta chains given below trace back to one sample, sequenced in a study of radiotherapy plus CTLA-4 blockade in lung cancer (dated by TCRdb to between 2018 and 2020). Library method: the immunoSEQ multiplex PCR assay. Drawn from immuneACCESS, this table holds only the in-frame rearrangements with V and J called that TCRdb kept. Clones are partly lost; checked studies trace under half to an unresolved V gene and leave the rest unexplained. For this sample the table gives approximately 52,000 clones, of which 65% to 85% were detected only once. The ten biggest clones cover around 2.4% of the sample. The sample in question was peripheral blood, obtained from a patient treated with radiotherapy plus ipilimumab. These TCRs come from a human donor with non-small cell lung cancer whose response to radiotherapy plus ipilimumab could not be evaluated.

V usage is TRBV5-4 and J usage is TRBJ2-5; the D is unclear. The closer fit of TRBJ2-7 to the DNA end suggests the J call may be wrong. Germline CDR1 is SGHNT and CDR2 is YYREEE (reference sequence). This CDR3 is 13 amino acids long. The chain's CDR3 is CASSLGGNYEQYF. The CDR3 region has the DNA TGTGCCAGCAGCTTAGGCGGAAACTACGAGCAGTACTTC.

The rearrangement links TRBV30 to TRBJ2-1; 8 bases fit TRBD2. The CDR3 consists of 15 residues. V shed 4 bases and J 8 bases; nucleotides not matched to a gene: 13. Germline CDR1 is GTSNPN and CDR2 is SVGIG (reference sequence). The CDR3 reads CAWNAYPAGDDEQFF. In nucleotides, the CDR3 is TGTGCCTGGAACGCGTATCCAGCGGGAGATGATGAGCAGTTCTTC.

V usage is TRBV11-2 and J usage is TRBJ2-2; 11 bases agree with TRBD1. J was trimmed by 3 bases and V by 4 bases; bases with no gene match: 4. The germline CDR1 and CDR2 sequences are SGHAT and FQNNGV. The CDR3 is 16 amino acids. The CDR3 region has the DNA TGTGCCAGCAGCTACTGGACAGGGGGCGACACCGGGGAGCTGTTTTTT. Translated: CASSYWTGGDTGELFF.

The V call is TRBV6-5, the J call TRBJ2-5, with D maybe TRBD2 (7 bases). The V gene's germline CDR1 is MNHEY and CDR2 SVGAGI. Between the trimmed V and J ends, which lost 3 bases and 10 bases, there was a span of 18 bases. The CDR3 consists of 14 residues. For the CDR3, the DNA is TGTGCCAGCAGTTATTCCGGGGGAGGGGGGGACCAGTACTTC. This codes for CASSYSGGGGDQYF.

The CDR3 reads CASSELPAGTGNYGYTF. Here the CDR3 DNA reads TGTGCCAGCAGTGAACTCCCAGCGGGGACAGGCAACTATGGCTACACCTTC. The chain combines TRBV2 with TRBJ1-2; 8 bases are shared with TRBD1. There are 17 residues in the CDR3. CDR1 SNHLY and CDR2 FYNNEI come from the germline V gene. V shed 2 bases, J shed 2 bases, and the junction held 10 bases outside the gene matches.

The rearrangement joins TRBV30 to TRBJ2-1; 8 nucleotides match TRBD2. V shed 3 bases, J shed 0 bases, and the junction held 4 bases outside the gene matches. The CDR3 is made up of 15 amino acids. Germline V CDR1 and CDR2: GTSNPN, SVGIG (reference sequence). CDR3 loop: CAWRLSGSSYNEQFF. The CDR3 DNA reads TGTGCCTGGAGATTAAGCGGGAGCTCCTACAATGAGCAGTTCTTC.

This clone has just one count. The chain employs TRBV6-5 and TRBJ2-7; 7 positions match TRBD1. Germline V gene sequence: CDR1 MNHEY, CDR2 SVGAGI. The CDR3 covers 13 residues. J lost 6 bases, V lost 0 bases, and 2 bases had no gene match. The CDR3 region has the DNA TGTGCCAGCAGTTACTCGGCAGGGGGCGAGCAGTACTTC. It specifies CASSYSAGGEQYF.

The chain combines TRBV27 with TRBJ1-2, with D possibly matching TRBD1 (5 bases). The V gene's germline CDR1 is MNHEY and CDR2 SMNVEV (reference sequence). This CDR3 region has 16 residues. V lost 5 bases, J lost 6 bases, and 22 bases lay in between. The CDR3 DNA is TGTGCCAGCAGTGGGGGACTCTCGGGTGGGAACCATGGCTACACCTTC. Its translation is CASSGGLSGGNHGYTF.

This clone appeared a few times. The chain uses TRBV5-1 and TRBJ2-3, with 10 bases fitting TRBD2. Germline V gives CDR1 SGHRS, CDR2 YFSETQ. Trimming cost V 0 bases and J 5 bases; bases outside gene matches: 6. The CDR3 loop spans 16 amino acids. The CDR3 bases are TGCGCCAGCAGCTTGGGGGCGAGCGGGGGGGAAGATACGCAGTATTTT. It specifies CASSLGASGGEDTQYF.

This clone was picked up one time. The V and J genes are TRBV6-6 and TRBJ2-1; 7 nucleotides match TRBD2. Germline assignment: CDR1 MNHNY and CDR2 SVGAGI (reference sequence). Unmatched junction bases numbered 11, after V lost 5 bases and J lost 7 bases. This CDR3 is 15 amino acids long. As DNA, the CDR3 is TGTGCCAGCAGTCCGGGGGTAGCGCGGGGGAATGAGCAGTTCTTC. Translated, it gives CASSPGVARGNEQFF.

This clone occurred once. The V call is TRBV28, the J call TRBJ2-7; D gene unclear. Germline V gives CDR1 MDHEN, CDR2 SYDVKM. The CDR3 loop spans 11 amino acids. V lost 2 bases to trimming and J lost 3 bases, with 2 bases between them. CDR3 DNA: TGTGCCAGCAGTTTACTCTACGAGCAGTACTTC. Protein: CASSLLYEQYF. The full variable domain, in which reference TRBV28 and TRBJ2-7 provide the parts outside the CDR3, is DVKVTQSSRYLVKRTGEKVFLECVQDMDHENMFWYRQDPGLGLRLIYFSYDVKMKEKGDIPEGYSVSREKKERFSLILESASTNQTSMYLCASSLLYEQYFGPGTRLTVT.

The rearrangement uses TRBV6-5 and TRBJ2-7; 10 bases match TRBD2. CDR1 and CDR2 from the germline V gene are MNHEY and SVGAGI. Trimming removed 5 bases from V and 2 bases from J; junction bases left unmatched: 3. The CDR3 spans 14 residues. The CDR3 DNA is TGTGCCAGCAGTCCTAGCGGGGGAACCTACGAGCAGTACTTC. Its translation: CASSPSGGTYEQYF.

The chain carries TRBV7-2 and TRBJ2-2; 7 bases match TRBD2. Trimming took 0 bases from V and 8 from J; bases not matched to a gene: 12. Germline V lookup: CDR1 SGHTA, CDR2 FQGNSA. The CDR3 consists of 17 residues. CDR3 in DNA: TGTGCCAGCAGCTTAGCAGCGGGGTCCCCCCCATCGGGGGAGCTGTTTTTT. Residues: CASSLAAGSPPSGELFF.

The gene calls are TRBV18 and TRBJ2-7; D is ambiguous. The CDR3 is made up of 12 amino acids. The ends were cut back, 5 bases at V and 6 bases at J, with 11 bases in the middle. Per the germline V gene, CDR1 is KGHSH and CDR2 is LQKENI. CDR3 region: CASSKEGAEQYF. In DNA form, the CDR3 reads TGTGCCAGCTCAAAGGAAGGAGCCGAGCAGTACTTC. Complete variable domain (other parts from reference TRBV18 and TRBJ2-7): NAGVMQNPRHLVRRRGQEARLRCSPMKGHSHVYWYRQLPEEGLKFMVYLQKENIIDESGMPKERFSAEFPKEGPSILRIQQVVRGDSAAYFCASSKEGAEQYFGPGTRLTVT.

The chain links TRBV4-3 to TRBJ2-3, with D perhaps matching TRBD1 (5 bases). The CDR3 sequence is 14 residues long. Germline assignment: CDR1 LGHNA and CDR2 YSLEER. V lost 4 bases and J 6 bases, leaving 14 bases between the germline ends. CDR3 DNA sequence: TGCGCCAGCAGCCCAGGGTCGTCGAGGGATACGCAGTATTTT. Translation: CASSPGSSRDTQYF.

This sequence joins TRBV29-1 and TRBJ2-6; D unresolved. V gave up 3 bases and J gave up 0 bases, with 3 bases separating them. Germline V gene data show CDR1 as SQVTM and CDR2 as ANQGSEA. The CDR3 length is 13 residues. CDR3 sequence (DNA): TGCAGCGTTGACCTCTCTGGGGCCAACGTCCTGACTTTC. It specifies CSVDLSGANVLTF.

This clone was recorded once. The rearrangement links TRBV7-2 to TRBJ2-1; D may be TRBD1 (5 bases). The CDR3 runs 16 residues. Germline V gene data show CDR1 as SGHTA and CDR2 as FQGNSA. Trimming cost V 1 base and J 3 bases, with 13 bases left between them. The chain's CDR3 is CASSLGQLTIYNEQFF. CDR3 DNA sequence: TGTGCCAGCAGCTTAGGACAGCTTACCATCTACAATGAGCAGTTCTTC.

This chain joins TRBV29-1 and TRBJ1-2; 8 nucleotides match TRBD1. Germline V gives CDR1 SQVTM, CDR2 ANQGSEA. This CDR3 region has 14 residues. V lost 0 bases and J lost 7; bases outside the gene matches: 7. The CDR3 sequence: CSVEDVSRGPGYTF. DNA of the CDR3: TGCAGCGTTGAAGATGTGTCCAGGGGGCCTGGCTACACCTTC.

V gene TRBV4-1 combines with J gene TRBJ1-1; D is undetermined. Between the trimmed V and J ends, which lost 0 bases and 4 bases, there was a span of 15 bases. This CDR3 is 16 amino acids long. CDR1 MGHRA and CDR2 YSYEKL come from the germline V gene. CDR3 sequence (DNA): TGCGCCAGCAGCCAAGATCCCTCGTGGGGAGGCACTGAAGCTTTCTTT. Encoded protein: CASSQDPSWGGTEAFF.

This clone was seen more than once but under ten times. The rearrangement joins TRBV20-1 to TRBJ2-7; TRBD2 aligns across 7 bases. The germline CDR1 and CDR2 sequences are DFQATT and SNEGSKA (reference sequence). The CDR3 is 11 amino acids. Unmatched junction bases numbered 4, after V lost 0 bases and J lost 11 bases. The CDR3 is CSARDGAGEYF. The CDR3, as DNA: TGCAGTGCTAGAGACGGCGCGGGAGAGTACTTC.

V gene TRBV23-1 combines with J gene TRBJ2-1, with TRBD1 matching over 8 bases. TRBV23-1 is reported as an ORF; its role is uncertain. J was trimmed by 5 bases and V by 7 bases; bases with no gene match: 10. The CDR3 covers 15 residues. CDR3 bases: TGCGCCAGCATCCCGGGACAGGTGGGGAACAATGAGCAGTTCTTC. This sequence encodes CASIPGQVGNNEQFF.